This T cell receptor (beta chain) was captured in a study of blood T cell repertoires in COVID-19. At the level of the study: COVID-19 samples, acute and convalescent, were from the United States, Italy and Spain. PBMCs, B-cell-depleted T cells, or T cells provided the cDNA or gDNA that made up the material.

Original processing notes: The assay estimated nucleated cells by amplifying reference gene primers. TCRdb's copy holds only in-frame clones and misses some; the assay was immunoSEQ multiplex PCR. That table furnishes V, J and clone size, whereas the DNA furnished D and trimming. The top ten hold approximately 7.4% of the sample, which has over 85,000 clones, over 75% seen once. This receptor was taken from a human donor with acute or convalescent COVID-19. The donor label of this sample is uncertain. Specimen: peripheral blood.

CDR3 sequence: CASSSSTGGAGTEAFF. CDR3 coding DNA: TGTGCCAGCAGCTCTTCGACAGGGGGCGCAGGTACTGAAGCTTTCTTT. The chain joins TRBV7-2 to TRBJ1-1; TRBD1 aligns across 10 bases. CDR1 is SGHTA and CDR2 is FQGNSA in the germline V gene. Losses at the gene ends were 4 bases for V and 5 bases for J; bases not matched to a gene: 10. The length of the CDR3 is 16 residues.